Presented here are 13 T cell receptor beta chains from one specimen sequenced in a study of blood T cells in healthy people across ages. A J-beta primer mix and a sample-barcoded 5' primer were used in a second PCR of roughly 7 to 12 cycles. MiXCR, applied by TCRdb to the 5' RACE reads, yields one record per CDR3 protein. The repertoire consists of 850,000 to 950,000 distinct CDR3 sequences, with 25% to 35% occurring once and the leading ten covering around 15%. Sequences were obtained from blood. Receptor source: a woman older than 75 in good health.

Regarding this clonotype: A much larger clone lies a single base off, so this may be a read error. The chain uses TRBV6-5 and TRBJ2-7, with a weak D call TRBD2 (6 bases). The CDR3 has 15 residues. Germline V gene sequence: CDR1 MNHEY, CDR2 SVGAGI. Deletions cut 3 bases from V and 0 bases from J, with 12 bases between. DNA of the CDR3: TGTGCCAGCAGTTATGGGGGGAGAGGCTCCTACGAGCAGTACTTC. This codes for CASSYGGRGSYEQYF.

This chain uses TRBV4-3 with TRBJ2-5; D gene unclear. Trimming cost V 4 bases and J 7 bases, with 13 bases left between them. Germline V lookup: CDR1 LGHNA, CDR2 YSLEER. This CDR3 is built from 13 residues. This CDR3 reads CASSPHVTGTQYF. The CDR3 DNA is TGCGCCAGCAGCCCCCATGTTACCGGGACCCAGTACTTC.

This sequence joins TRBV12-3 or TRBV12-4 and TRBJ1-5; TRBD1 agrees at 9 bases. The V gene end was trimmed by 7 bases and the J gene end by 4 bases; junction bases not matched to a gene: 8. CDR3 length: 15 residues. CDR3 DNA: TGTGCCAGCACCACAACGGGACAGGGAAATCAGCCCCAGCATTTT. It translates to CASTTTGQGNQPQHF.

The chain employs TRBV5-5 and TRBJ2-2; tentatively, D is TRBD2 (5 bases). Germline V gene sequence: CDR1 SGHKS, CDR2 YYEKEE (reference sequence). The length of the CDR3 is 13 residues. V lost 3 bases and J 6 bases, leaving 9 bases between the germline ends. CDR3 protein: CASSSEGPGELFF. The CDR3 nucleotides read TGTGCCAGCAGCTCTGAGGGTCCCGGGGAGCTGTTTTTT.

This clonotype was picked up a small number of times. This may come from a read error, since a much larger clone is one base off. The chain is built from TRBV12-3 or TRBV12-4 and TRBJ2-1; 9 bases are a match to TRBD1. The junction had 7 bases not matched to a gene; V was cut back by 7 bases and J by 3 bases. This CDR3 comprises 15 residues. This CDR3 reads CASIPGTGNYNEQFF. CDR3 bases: TGTGCCAGCATTCCCGGGACAGGGAACTACAATGAGCAGTTCTTC.

As for this clonotype: A much larger clone lies a single base off, so this may be a read error. This chain uses TRBV7-8 with TRBJ2-5; 8 bases are a match to TRBD1. The DNA end is more similar to TRBJ2-7, so the J call may be wrong. Germline V gene lookup returns CDR1 SGHVS and CDR2 FQNEAQ. The CDR3 runs 14 residues. The chain's CDR3 is CASSLGRTGLEQYF. CDR3 nucleotide sequence: TGTGCCAGCAGCTTAGGGAGGACAGGGCTCGAGCAGTACTTC.

This clonotype was counted at least ten times. The rearrangement uses TRBV7-2 and TRBJ1-5; 9 bases fit TRBD1. Germline V lookup: CDR1 SGHTA, CDR2 FQGNSA. J was trimmed by 3 bases and V by 5 bases; bases with no gene match: 2. The CDR3 totals 14 residues. CDR3 sequence (DNA): TGTGCCAGCAGCCGGGACAGGGACAATCAGCCCCAGCATTTT. The encoded protein is CASSRDRDNQPQHF.

In this sample, this clonotype turned up many times. The chain recombines TRBV15 with TRBJ2-6; D is uncertain. Trimming took off 1 base at V and 2 bases at J, with 6 bases between the two ends. The CDR3 contains 15 residues. In germline, CDR1 is LNHNV, CDR2 YYDKDF (reference sequence). The CDR3 DNA sequence: TGTGCCACCAGCAGAGGGGGTACTGGGGCCAACGTCCTGACTTTC. Its protein product is CATSRGGTGANVLTF.

With respect to this clonotype: Possible read error: a much larger clone is one base away. V gene TRBV5-1 combines with J gene TRBJ2-1; D is tentatively TRBD1 or TRBD2 (5 bases each). The CDR3 runs 15 residues. Germline assignment: CDR1 SGHRS and CDR2 YFSETQ. Trimming left V 4 bases short and J 2 bases short, with 13 bases between. The CDR3 loop is CASSVSRGPYNEQFF. The CDR3 nucleotides are TGCGCCAGCAGCGTCAGTAGGGGACCCTACAATGAGCAGTTCTTC.

The V and J genes are TRBV7-9 and TRBJ2-4; 7 bases are shared with TRBD2. The CDR3 contains 15 residues. Germline CDR1 and CDR2: SEHNR and FQNEAQ (reference sequence). Trimming removed 0 bases from V and 6 bases from J; junction bases left unmatched: 5. DNA for the CDR3: TGTGCCAGCAGCTTAGCGGGCCCGGGGGGAAACATTCAGTACTTC. Its protein product is CASSLAGPGGNIQYF.

In this sample, this clonotype turned up a few times. The chain has TRBV6-6 and TRBJ1-5, with 12 bases lining up with TRBD1. Germline V lookup: CDR1 MNHNY, CDR2 SVGAGI (reference sequence). The CDR3 covers 17 residues. Trimming cost V 8 bases and J 7 bases; bases outside gene matches: 15. This CDR3 reads CASELRGTGGQGQPQHF. The DNA of the CDR3 is TGTGCCAGCGAGTTACGGGGGACAGGGGGCCAGGGGCAGCCCCAGCATTTT.

Many counts were recorded for this clonotype. The J gene is TRBJ1-2, the V gene TRBV29-1, with D possibly matching TRBD1 (5 bases). Germline CDR1 and CDR2: SQVTM and ANQGSEA. This CDR3 has 13 residues. V was pared by 5 bases and J by 1 base, with 11 bases between. CDR3 loop: CSVRTGINYGYTF. The DNA for the CDR3 is TGCAGCGTTCGTACAGGCATTAACTATGGCTACACCTTC.

This chain links TRBV7-9 with TRBJ2-1; no reliable D call. The V gene's germline CDR1 is SEHNR and CDR2 FQNEAQ (reference sequence). The germline V and J ends were trimmed by 6 bases and 0 bases, with 6 bases remaining between them. The CDR3 is 13 amino acids. CDR3 in amino acids: CASRNDSYNEQFF. The CDR3 DNA reads TGTGCCAGCAGAAACGACTCCTACAATGAGCAGTTCTTC. The full variable domain, with the rest looked up from reference TRBV7-9 and TRBJ2-1, is DTGVSQNPRHKITKRGQNVTFRCDPISEHNRLYWYRQTLGQGPEFLTYFQNEAQLEKSRLLSDRFSAERPKGSFSTLEIQRTEQGDSAMYLCASRNDSYNEQFFGPGTRLTVL.